The sequence of this T cell receptor beta chain was determined in a study of blood T cell repertoires in COVID-19. Study-wide context: Acute-phase and convalescent COVID-19 samples originated in the United States, Italy and Spain.

Study processing details: Reference gene primer amplification in the assay estimated nucleated cell counts. Sequencing used immunoSEQ multiplex PCR; TCRdb keeps in-frame clones, though not all of them. The DNA gave D and trimming, while V, J and clone size come from that table. Of 150,000 to 200,000 clones listed, about four fifths were seen once; the top ten hold around 8%. Trimming pared 4 bases from V and 6 bases from J, leaving 14 bases between. This CDR3 is 13 amino acids long. CDR1 and CDR2 (germline): SGHRS, YFSETQ. This clonotype was obtained from a woman between 65 and 79 years old with COVID-19, enrolled during active disease. Sequences were obtained from peripheral blood. This rearrangement joins TRBV5-1 to TRBJ2-7; D is perhaps TRBD1 (6 bases). This chain's CDR3 is CASSRLGQPEQYF. In DNA form, the CDR3 reads TGCGCCAGCAGCAGGCTGGGACAACCCGAGCAGTACTTC. Together with reference TRBV5-1 and TRBJ2-7, the CDR3 gives the full variable domain: KAGVTQTPRYLIKTRGQQVTLSCSPISGHRSVSWYQQTPGQGLQFLFEYFSETQRNKGNFPGRFSGRQFSNSRSEMNVSTLELGDSALYLCASSRLGQPEQYFGPGTRLTVT.